What follows are 31 T cell receptor beta chains derived from one specimen sequenced in a study of control samples from healthy donors and cancer patients. The method was immunoSEQ multiplex PCR; TCRdb's version includes in-frame clones alone and lacks a portion of them. The data contain about 120,000 clones, more than 85% of them singletons. Sequenced input: blood. The receptors derive from a young man in good health.

The chain combines TRBV19 with TRBJ2-3; TRBD2 matches 8 bases. Losses at the gene ends were 6 bases for V and 7 bases for J; bases not matched to a gene: 3. This CDR3 is 12 amino acids long. CDR1 and CDR2 from the germline V gene are LNHDA and SQIVND (reference sequence). The CDR3 coding sequence is TGTGCCAGTAGCGGGGGGGCGAATACGCAGTATTTT. Translating it yields CASSGGANTQYF.

This chain joins TRBV15 and TRBJ2-3; D gene uncertain. Trimming took off 0 bases at V and 0 bases at J, with 4 bases between the two ends. The CDR3 sequence is 14 residues long. The germline V gene has CDR1 LNHNV and CDR2 YYDKDF (reference sequence). The CDR3 DNA reads TGTGCCACCAGCAGAGATTCAAGCACAGATACGCAGTATTTT. It is translated as CATSRDSSTDTQYF.

This clone was observed once. The chain combines TRBV5-1 with TRBJ2-5; D may match TRBD1 or TRBD2 (5 bases each). The CDR3 contains 14 residues. V was trimmed by 0 bases and J by 5 bases, leaving 11 bases between them. Germline values: CDR1 SGHRS, CDR2 YFSETQ. Here the CDR3 reads CASSLGGAVETQYF. CDR3 DNA: TGCGCCAGCAGCTTGGGAGGGGCAGTGGAGACCCAGTACTTC.

The CDR3 here is CASSEAPQDGYTF. As DNA, the CDR3 is TGTGCCAGCAGTGAAGCTCCCCAGGATGGCTACACCTTC. This chain links TRBV2 with TRBJ1-2; no reliable D call. This CDR3 contains 13 residues. The germline V and J ends were trimmed by 0 bases and 6 bases, with 8 bases remaining between them. CDR1 SNHLY and CDR2 FYNNEI come from the germline V gene.

The chain recombines TRBV6-6 with TRBJ1-1; the match to TRBD1 covers 8 bases. V shed 8 bases and J 6 bases; nucleotides not matched to a gene: 11. The V gene's germline CDR1 is MNHNY and CDR2 SVGAGI (reference sequence). The CDR3 totals 14 residues. This chain's CDR3 is CASDRDRNGAEAFF. The CDR3 DNA reads as TGTGCCAGCGATAGGGACAGGAATGGGGCTGAAGCTTTCTTT.

This chain links TRBV20-1 with TRBJ2-5; no firm D call. The CDR3 has 11 amino acids. Trimming took off 7 bases at V and 2 bases at J, with 8 bases between the two ends. Germline CDR1 reads DFQATT; CDR2 reads SNEGSKA (reference sequence). This chain's CDR3 is CSGLKQETQYF. The CDR3 nucleotides are TGCAGTGGACTGAAGCAAGAGACCCAGTACTTC.

The V and J genes are TRBV5-8 and TRBJ2-1; the D call may be TRBD1 or TRBD2 (5 bases each). The germline CDR1 and CDR2 sequences are SGHTS and YDEGEE. V was cut by 2 bases and J by 6 bases, with 21 bases left in between. This CDR3 spans 17 amino acids. The CDR3 DNA sequence: TGTGCCAGCAGCTTAAGGTCGGGGACCTTAGTTCTCAATGAGCAGTTCTTC. Translating gives CASSLRSGTLVLNEQFF. The complete variable domain, with remaining parts taken from reference TRBV5-8 and TRBJ2-1, reads EAGVTQSPTHLIKTRGQQATLRCSPISGHTSVYWYQQALGLGLQFLLWYDEGEERNRGNFPPRFSGRQFPNYSSELNVNALELEDSALYLCASSLRSGTLVLNEQFFGPGTRLTVL.

This rearrangement joins TRBV18 to TRBJ1-6, with D uncertain. The CDR3 sequence is 17 residues long. Germline CDR1 reads KGHSH; CDR2 reads LQKENI. Trimming cost V 6 bases and J 0 bases, with 15 bases left between them. This chain's CDR3 is CASSNSARNSYNSPLHF. DNA of the CDR3: TGTGCCAGCTCCAATTCAGCCCGTAACTCCTATAATTCACCCCTCCACTTT.

V usage is TRBV9 and J usage is TRBJ2-3; D is unclear. The CDR3 contains 14 residues. Germline CDR1 is SGDLS and CDR2 is YYNGEE. Trimming shortened V by 0 bases and J by 5 bases, and 10 bases separated the two germline ends. The CDR3 here is CASSVGGSVDTQYF. CDR3 nucleotide sequence: TGTGCCAGCAGCGTAGGAGGTTCGGTAGATACGCAGTATTTT.

This chain connects TRBV30 to TRBJ1-1, with 8 bases that match TRBD1. Unmatched junction bases numbered 1, after V lost 0 bases and J lost 1 base. CDR1 and CDR2 (germline): GTSNPN, SVGIG (reference sequence). The CDR3 loop spans 14 amino acids. CDR3 protein: CAWSVGTGNTEAFF. The DNA for the CDR3 is TGTGCCTGGAGTGTGGGGACAGGGAACACTGAAGCTTTCTTT.

The chain combines TRBV19 with TRBJ2-7; 10 nucleotides match TRBD2. The V gene end was trimmed by 6 bases and the J gene end by 6 bases; junction bases not matched to a gene: 8. There are 14 residues in the CDR3. Germline V gives CDR1 LNHDA, CDR2 SQIVND (reference sequence). CDR3 coding DNA: TGTGCCAGTAGCCAAGCGGGGGGGCTAGCCGAGCAGTACTTC. Its translation is CASSQAGGLAEQYF.

V gene TRBV5-1 combines with J gene TRBJ1-5; D ambiguous. Germline-derived CDR1 and CDR2 are SGHRS and YFSETQ. V was shortened by 1 base and J by 6 bases, with 8 bases between the two germline ends. CDR3 length equals 13 residues. As DNA, the CDR3 is TGCGCCAGCAGCTTGTACGGGTCTCAGCCCCAGCATTTT. This codes for CASSLYGSQPQHF.

The chain carries TRBV4-2 and TRBJ2-3; maybe TRBD2 (6 bases). The CDR3 is 18 residues long. CDR1 is LGHNA, CDR2 YNFKEQ, per germline. Trimming stripped 0 bases from V and 5 bases from J, with 21 bases between. CDR3 in amino acids: CASSQDRAGGALGDTQYF. CDR3 sequence (DNA): TGTGCCAGCAGCCAAGATCGGGCGGGCGGGGCCCTGGGAGATACGCAGTATTTT.

The rearrangement joins TRBV5-4 to TRBJ1-2; D not resolved. This CDR3 comprises 15 residues. V was clipped by 3 bases and J by 4 bases, with 16 bases between them. Looked up from germline, CDR1 is SGHNT and CDR2 is YYREEE (reference sequence). CDR3 sequence: CASSSPPGYGYGYTF. In nucleotides, the CDR3 is TGTGCCAGCAGCTCGCCCCCGGGGTACGGCTATGGCTACACCTTC.

V and J are TRBV7-9 and TRBJ2-7; perhaps TRBD2 as D (7 bases). CDR3 length: 16 residues. Trimming cost V 0 bases and J 7 bases, with 19 bases left between them. Germline CDR1 and CDR2: SEHNR and FQNEAQ (reference sequence). The CDR3 here is CASSLARTLRGAEQYF. CDR3 coding DNA: TGTGCCAGCAGCTTAGCGAGGACCCTCCGGGGGGCAGAGCAGTACTTC.

Written as DNA, the CDR3 is TGTGCCTGGAGTCCCACTAGCGGGGGGGCCACAGATACGCAGTATTTT. It specifies CAWSPTSGGATDTQYF. The chain is built from TRBV30 and TRBJ2-3, with 13 bases matching TRBD2. Germline V gives CDR1 GTSNPN, CDR2 SVGIG (reference sequence). The CDR3 has 16 residues. V lost 2 bases and J lost 2; bases outside the gene matches: 4.

This clone has only one observation. CDR3 loop: CASSQRMTGGYEQYF. In DNA form, the CDR3 reads TGTGCCAGCAGCCAACGTATGACAGGGGGGTACGAGCAGTACTTC. The rearrangement links TRBV3-1 (or the pseudogene TRBV3-2) to TRBJ2-7; TRBD1 aligns across 9 bases. The CDR3 runs 15 residues. Germline CDR1 LGHDT, CDR2 YNNKEL (reference sequence). With V trimmed by 2 bases and J by 4 bases, 6 bases remained unmatched.

V usage is TRBV19 and J usage is TRBJ2-2; maybe TRBD2 (5 bases). Germline V CDR1 and CDR2: LNHDA, SQIVND (reference sequence). This CDR3 has 13 residues. V shed 4 bases and J shed 7 bases, with 10 bases lying between them. In nucleotides, the CDR3 is TGTGCCAGTAGTAAGGCGGGCGGCGGGGAGCTGTTTTTT. The encoded protein is CASSKAGGGELFF.

The J gene is TRBJ1-2, the V gene TRBV27; possible D gene TRBD1, 6 bases. CDR1 is MNHEY and CDR2 is SMNVEV in the germline V gene (reference sequence). The CDR3 extends over 14 amino acids. Trimming shortened V by 0 bases and J by 5 bases, and 10 bases separated the two germline ends. CDR3 DNA: TGTGCCAGCAGTTTATCGGGGGGGCGGTATGGCTACACCTTC. Residues: CASSLSGGRYGYTF.

The chain is built from TRBV19 and TRBJ1-4; D perhaps matches TRBD1 (5 bases). The CDR3 consists of 18 residues. Germline V gene data show CDR1 as LNHDA and CDR2 as SQIVND (reference sequence). V lost 3 bases to trimming and J lost 2 bases, with 19 bases between them. CDR3 coding DNA: TGTGCCAGTAGTATTGACCGGGACCCCCGTGGCACTAATGAAAAACTGTTTTTT. This sequence encodes CASSIDRDPRGTNEKLFF. Together with reference TRBV19 and TRBJ1-4, the CDR3 gives the full variable domain: DGGITQSPKYLFRKEGQNVTLSCEQNLNHDAMYWYRQDPGQGLRLIYYSQIVNDFQKGDIAEGYSVSREKKESFPLTVTSAQKNPTAFYLCASSIDRDPRGTNEKLFFGSGTQLSVL.

V is TRBV4-1 and J is TRBJ1-5, with D uncertain. V was shortened by 0 bases and J by 7 bases, with 7 bases between the two germline ends. The CDR3 length is 13 residues. Per germline, CDR1 MGHRA and CDR2 YSYEKL. CDR3 sequence: CASSQDLGQPQHF. Written as DNA, the CDR3 is TGCGCCAGCAGCCAAGATTTGGGGCAGCCCCAGCATTTT.

This clone was picked up a small number of times. The chain combines TRBV5-1 with TRBJ1-5; D remains ambiguous. The V and J ends lost 0 bases and 0 bases respectively, with 10 bases between them. Germline V gives CDR1 SGHRS, CDR2 YFSETQ. This CDR3 region has 16 residues. As DNA, the CDR3 is TGCGCCAGCAGCTTGGGACCTTCAGATAGCAATCAGCCCCAGCATTTT. Translating gives CASSLGPSDSNQPQHF.

The chain links TRBV6-6 to TRBJ2-1; 9 bases line up with TRBD1. The CDR3 length is 13 residues. Germline lookup yields CDR1 MNHNY and CDR2 SVGAGI (reference sequence). Trimming removed 5 bases from V and 5 bases from J; junction bases left unmatched: 1. CDR3 region: CASSRTGDNEQFF. CDR3 nucleotides: TGTGCCAGCAGTCGGACAGGGGACAATGAGCAGTTCTTC.

V is TRBV5-6 and J is TRBJ2-1, with D perhaps matching TRBD2 (5 bases). CDR1 is SGHDT, CDR2 YYEEEE, per germline. V was shortened by 3 bases and J by 5 bases, with 12 bases between the two germline ends. The CDR3 length is 14 residues. CDR3 sequence (DNA): TGTGCCAGCAGCTATTCCGGGGAAAACAATGAGCAGTTCTTC. Translation: CASSYSGENNEQFF.

The CDR3 spells CASSVVSRPAETQYF. Here the CDR3 DNA reads TGTGCCAGCAGCGTAGTTAGCAGGCCTGCAGAGACCCAGTACTTC. The chain has TRBV9 and TRBJ2-5; no reliable D call. The CDR3 sequence is 15 residues long. The V end lost 0 bases, the J end lost 4 bases, and 13 bases lay between the germline ends. Germline V CDR1 and CDR2: SGDLS, YYNGEE.

The V and J genes are TRBV28 and TRBJ1-2, with D possibly TRBD1 on 5 matching bases. Trimming took off 10 bases at V and 6 bases at J, with 12 bases between the two ends. Germline V gives CDR1 MDHEN, CDR2 SYDVKM. The CDR3 is 11 residues long. The CDR3 DNA reads TGTGCCATTACCCAGGGTCATGGCTACACCTTC. This gives the protein CAITQGHGYTF.

This clone showed up just a few times. The chain couples TRBV3-1 (or the pseudogene TRBV3-2) to TRBJ2-7, with TRBD1 as a possible D gene (5 bases). Germline V gene lookup returns CDR1 LGHDT and CDR2 YNNKEL (reference sequence). Trimming took off 1 base at V and 6 bases at J, with 10 bases between the two ends. The CDR3 sequence is 13 residues long. The CDR3 reads CASSQARGGEQYF. CDR3 DNA sequence: TGTGCCAGCAGCCAAGCTAGGGGTGGCGAGCAGTACTTC.

The CDR3 sequence: CASSHRGRNEQFF. CDR3 nucleotides: TGTGCCAGCAGTCACAGGGGGCGAAATGAGCAGTTCTTC. The V call is TRBV2, the J call TRBJ2-1; 9 nucleotides agree with TRBD1. The V segment lost 5 bases and the J segment 7 bases; nucleotides outside the gene matches: 3. CDR3 length: 13 residues. Germline V gene sequence: CDR1 SNHLY, CDR2 FYNNEI.

A note on this clone: This specimen includes other DNA sequences encoding the same CDR3. The rearrangement uses TRBV6-5 and TRBJ2-2; D uncertain. Germline CDR1 MNHEY, CDR2 SVGAGI. Trimming left V 0 bases short and J 1 base short, with 0 bases between. The CDR3 runs 13 residues. The CDR3 is CASSYSNTGELFF. CDR3 sequence (DNA): TGTGCCAGCAGTTACTCGAACACCGGGGAGCTGTTTTTT.

This clone was found a few times. J is TRBJ2-7 and V is TRBV6-5, with TRBD2 identical over 8 bases. The length of the CDR3 is 14 residues. Trimming took 6 bases from V and 4 from J; bases not matched to a gene: 8. Germline loops: CDR1 MNHEY, CDR2 SVGAGI. DNA of the CDR3: TGTGCCAGCAGAAATAAGCGGGGGTCGTACGAGCAGTACTTC. This gives the protein CASRNKRGSYEQYF.

The chain is built from TRBV9 and TRBJ1-1, with D maybe TRBD1 (6 bases). The CDR3 totals 19 residues. The V end was cut by 0 bases, the J end by 2 bases, with 23 bases between. Germline V gives CDR1 SGDLS, CDR2 YYNGEE. CDR3 nucleotides: TGTGCCAGCAGCGTAGTCGGGGGAGGGGCCGGGACAATAAACACTGAAGCTTTCTTT. Translation gives CASSVVGGGAGTINTEAFF.